This T cell receptor (beta chain) was retrieved from a study of monozygotic twins with inflammatory bowel disease. CDR3 length equals 14 residues. Germline V gene sequence: CDR1 KGHSH, CDR2 LQKENI. TCRdb re-called the 5' RACE reads and catalogs CDR3 proteins one per entry, DNA excluded. The sample holds a few hundred thousand distinct CDR3 sequences. Concerning this clonotype: The antigen remains unidentified.

Findings and caveats of the study: Concordant and discordant twins showed no difference in repertoire similarity, possibly from limited power.

Material for sequencing was blood. The sequence derives from a human donor with ulcerative colitis or Crohn's disease, or a healthy co-twin of an affected twin (not recorded which). The chain combines TRBV18 with TRBJ2-2. The CDR3 reads CASSPDIDSGKLFF.